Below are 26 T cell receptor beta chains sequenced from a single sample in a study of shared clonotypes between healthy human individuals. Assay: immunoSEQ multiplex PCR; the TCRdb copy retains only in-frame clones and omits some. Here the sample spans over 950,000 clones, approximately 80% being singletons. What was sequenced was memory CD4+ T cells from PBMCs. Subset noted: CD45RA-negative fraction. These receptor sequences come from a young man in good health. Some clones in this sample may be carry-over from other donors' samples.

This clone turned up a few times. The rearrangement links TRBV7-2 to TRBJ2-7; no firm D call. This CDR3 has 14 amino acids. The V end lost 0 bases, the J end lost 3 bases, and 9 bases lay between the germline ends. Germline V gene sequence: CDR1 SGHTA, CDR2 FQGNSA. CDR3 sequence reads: CASSLAPQIYEQYF. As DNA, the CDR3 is TGTGCCAGCAGCTTAGCCCCCCAGATCTACGAGCAGTACTTC.

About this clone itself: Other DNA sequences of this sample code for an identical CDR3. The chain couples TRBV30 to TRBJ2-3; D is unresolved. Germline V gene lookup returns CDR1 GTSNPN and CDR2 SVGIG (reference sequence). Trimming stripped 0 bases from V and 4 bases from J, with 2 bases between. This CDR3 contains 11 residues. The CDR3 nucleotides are TGTGCCTGGAGTGTTTCAGATACGCAGTATTTT. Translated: CAWSVSDTQYF.

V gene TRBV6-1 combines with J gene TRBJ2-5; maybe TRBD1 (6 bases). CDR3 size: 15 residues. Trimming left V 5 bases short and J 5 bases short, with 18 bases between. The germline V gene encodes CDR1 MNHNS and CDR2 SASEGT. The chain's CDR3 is CASSSRTAGAETQYF. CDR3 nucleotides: TGTGCCAGCAGTTCCCGGACAGCAGGGGCGGAGACCCAGTACTTC.

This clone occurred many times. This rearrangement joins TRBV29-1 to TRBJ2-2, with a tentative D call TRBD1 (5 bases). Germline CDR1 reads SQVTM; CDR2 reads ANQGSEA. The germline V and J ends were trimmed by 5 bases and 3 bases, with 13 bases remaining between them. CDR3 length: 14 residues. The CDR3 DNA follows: TGCAGCGTTAGCTCGCAGGGATACACCGGGGAGCTGTTTTTT. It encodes CSVSSQGYTGELFF.

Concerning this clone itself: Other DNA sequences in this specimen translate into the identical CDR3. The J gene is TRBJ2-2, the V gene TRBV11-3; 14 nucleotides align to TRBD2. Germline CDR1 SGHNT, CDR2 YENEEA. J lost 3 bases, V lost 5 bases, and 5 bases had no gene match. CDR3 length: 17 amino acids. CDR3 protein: CASSPGGLAGDTGELFF. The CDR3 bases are TGTGCCAGCAGCCCGGGGGGACTAGCGGGAGACACCGGGGAGCTGTTTTTT.

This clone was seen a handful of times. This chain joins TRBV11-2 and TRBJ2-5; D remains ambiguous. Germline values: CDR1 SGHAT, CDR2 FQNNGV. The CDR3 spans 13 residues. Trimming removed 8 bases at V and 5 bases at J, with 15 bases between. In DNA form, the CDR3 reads TGTGCCAGCGGACCGGGCGCGAGGGAGACCCAGTACTTC. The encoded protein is CASGPGARETQYF.

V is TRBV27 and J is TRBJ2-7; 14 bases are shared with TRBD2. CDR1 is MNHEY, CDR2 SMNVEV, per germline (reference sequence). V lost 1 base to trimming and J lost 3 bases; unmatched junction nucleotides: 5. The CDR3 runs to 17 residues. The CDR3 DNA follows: TGTGCCAGCAGTTTATTTGGGACTAGCGGGAGACACTACGAGCAGTACTTC. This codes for CASSLFGTSGRHYEQYF.

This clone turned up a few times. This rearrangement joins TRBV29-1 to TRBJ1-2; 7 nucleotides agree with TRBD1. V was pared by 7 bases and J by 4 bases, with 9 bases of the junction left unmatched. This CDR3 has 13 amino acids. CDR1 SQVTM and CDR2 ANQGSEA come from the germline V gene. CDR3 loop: CSDQRGQGYGYTF. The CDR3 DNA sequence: TGCAGCGACCAAAGGGGGCAGGGCTATGGCTACACCTTC.

The CDR3 sequence is CASSLSGVDTQYF. In DNA form, the CDR3 reads TGTGCCAGCAGCTTATCGGGGGTCGATACGCAGTATTTT. V gene TRBV5-6 combines with J gene TRBJ2-3, with a weak D call TRBD2 (6 bases). The CDR3 loop spans 13 amino acids. Germline V CDR1 and CDR2: SGHDT, YYEEEE. Trimming stripped 2 bases from V and 6 bases from J, with 10 bases between.

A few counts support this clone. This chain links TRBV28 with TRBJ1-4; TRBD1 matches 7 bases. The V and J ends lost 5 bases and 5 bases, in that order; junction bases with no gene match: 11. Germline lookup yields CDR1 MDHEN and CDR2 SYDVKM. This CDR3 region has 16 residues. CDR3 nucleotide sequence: TGTGCCAGCAGTCCGAGACAGGGTCTTCAAAATGAAAAACTGTTTTTT. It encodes CASSPRQGLQNEKLFF.

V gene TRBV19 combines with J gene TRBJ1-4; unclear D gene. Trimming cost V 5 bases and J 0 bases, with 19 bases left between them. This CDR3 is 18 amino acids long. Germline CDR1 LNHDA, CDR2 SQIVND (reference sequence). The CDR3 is CASSRRVDVLSTNEKLFF. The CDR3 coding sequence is TGTGCCAGTAGTCGGAGGGTGGACGTGCTTTCAACTAATGAAAAACTGTTTTTT.

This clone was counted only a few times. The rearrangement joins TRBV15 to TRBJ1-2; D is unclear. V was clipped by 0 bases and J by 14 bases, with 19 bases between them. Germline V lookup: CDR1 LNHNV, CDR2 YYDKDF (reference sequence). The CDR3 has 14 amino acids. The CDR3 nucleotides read TGTGCCACCAGCAGAGATATTGGGCGGGATTTATTGACCTTC. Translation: CATSRDIGRDLLTF.

The CDR3 DNA follows: TGTGCCAGCAGCATTGAACAGGGGGCGACCGGGGAGCTGTTTTTT. It translates to CASSIEQGATGELFF. The chain is built from TRBV9 and TRBJ2-2; 9 nucleotides agree with TRBD1. This CDR3 contains 15 residues. CDR1 SGDLS and CDR2 YYNGEE come from the germline V gene. V shed 4 bases and J 5 bases; nucleotides not matched to a gene: 6.

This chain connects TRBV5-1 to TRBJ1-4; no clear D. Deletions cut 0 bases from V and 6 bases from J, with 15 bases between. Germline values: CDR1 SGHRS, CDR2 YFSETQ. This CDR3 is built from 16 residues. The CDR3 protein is CASSLGLGVLDEKLFF. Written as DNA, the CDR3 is TGCGCCAGCAGCTTGGGTCTCGGGGTACTGGATGAAAAACTGTTTTTT.

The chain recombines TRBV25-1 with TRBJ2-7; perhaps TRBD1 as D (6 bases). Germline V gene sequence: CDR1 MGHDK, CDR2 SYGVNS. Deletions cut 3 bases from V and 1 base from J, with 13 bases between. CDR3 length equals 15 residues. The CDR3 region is CASSETGTPSYEQYF. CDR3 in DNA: TGTGCCAGCAGTGAGACCGGGACACCTTCCTACGAGCAGTACTTC.

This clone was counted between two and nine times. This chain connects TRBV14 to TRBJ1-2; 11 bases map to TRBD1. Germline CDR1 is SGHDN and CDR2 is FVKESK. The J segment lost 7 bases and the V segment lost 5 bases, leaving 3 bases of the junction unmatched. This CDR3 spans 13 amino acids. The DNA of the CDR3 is TGTGCCAGCAGCGAGGACAGGGGGCTTGGCTACACCTTC. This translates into CASSEDRGLGYTF.

The CDR3 coding sequence is TGTGCCAGCAGCCCCAGGGAGGGACGGTCCTACGAGCAGTACTTC. Its protein product is CASSPREGRSYEQYF. J is TRBJ2-7 and V is TRBV13; 7 positions match TRBD2. Germline V gene data show CDR1 as PRHDT and CDR2 as FYEKMQ (reference sequence). CDR3 length equals 15 residues. The V segment lost 5 bases and the J segment 1 base; nucleotides outside the gene matches: 8. The full variable domain, completed using reference TRBV13 and TRBJ2-7, is AAGVIQSPRHLIKEKRETATLKCYPIPRHDTVYWYQQGPGQDPQFLISFYEKMQSDKGSIPDRFSAQQFSDYHSELNMSSLELGDSALYFCASSPREGRSYEQYFGPGTRLTVT.

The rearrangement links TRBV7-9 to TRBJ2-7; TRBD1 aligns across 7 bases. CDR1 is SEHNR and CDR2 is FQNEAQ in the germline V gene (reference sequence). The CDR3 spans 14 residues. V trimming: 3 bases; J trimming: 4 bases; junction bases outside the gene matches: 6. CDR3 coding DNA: TGTGCCAGCAGCTTTAGACAGGGTTCTTACGAGCAGTACTTC. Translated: CASSFRQGSYEQYF.

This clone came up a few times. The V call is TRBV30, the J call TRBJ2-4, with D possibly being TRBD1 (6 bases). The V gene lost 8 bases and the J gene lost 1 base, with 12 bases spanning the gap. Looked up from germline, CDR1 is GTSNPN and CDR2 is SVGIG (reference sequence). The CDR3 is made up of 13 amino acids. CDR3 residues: CAHEGEAKNIQYF. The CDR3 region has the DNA TGTGCCCATGAGGGGGAGGCCAAAAACATTCAGTACTTC.

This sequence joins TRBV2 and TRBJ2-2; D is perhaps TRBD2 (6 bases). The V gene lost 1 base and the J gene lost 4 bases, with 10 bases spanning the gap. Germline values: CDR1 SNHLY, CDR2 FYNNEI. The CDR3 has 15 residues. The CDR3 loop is CASSEVAVGTGELFF. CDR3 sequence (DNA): TGTGCCAGCAGTGAAGTAGCGGTAGGCACCGGGGAGCTGTTTTTT.

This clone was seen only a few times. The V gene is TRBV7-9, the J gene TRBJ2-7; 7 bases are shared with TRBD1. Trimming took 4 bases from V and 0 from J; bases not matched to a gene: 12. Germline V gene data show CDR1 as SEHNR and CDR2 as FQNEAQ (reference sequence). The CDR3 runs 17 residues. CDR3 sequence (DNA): TGTGCCAGCAGCTCCCGATGGACAGGACAACGCTCCTACGAGCAGTACTTC. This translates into CASSSRWTGQRSYEQYF.

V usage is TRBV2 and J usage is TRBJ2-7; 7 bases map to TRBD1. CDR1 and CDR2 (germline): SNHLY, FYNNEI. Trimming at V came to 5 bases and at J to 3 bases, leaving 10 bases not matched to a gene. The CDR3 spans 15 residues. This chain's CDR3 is CASSQTGTDYYEQYF. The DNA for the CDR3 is TGTGCCAGCAGTCAAACCGGGACAGATTACTACGAGCAGTACTTC.

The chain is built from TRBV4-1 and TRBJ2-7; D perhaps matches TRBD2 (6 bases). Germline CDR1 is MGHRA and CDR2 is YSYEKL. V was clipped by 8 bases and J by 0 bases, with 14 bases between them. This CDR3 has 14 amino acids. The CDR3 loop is CASRTGLSSYEQYF. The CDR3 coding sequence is TGCGCCAGCCGGACGGGACTCAGCTCCTACGAGCAGTACTTC.

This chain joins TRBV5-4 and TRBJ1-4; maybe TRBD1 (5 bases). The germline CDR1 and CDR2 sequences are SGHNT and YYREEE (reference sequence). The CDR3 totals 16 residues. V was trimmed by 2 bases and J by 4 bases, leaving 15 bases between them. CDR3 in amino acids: CASSFHFLQGNEKLFF. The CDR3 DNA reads TGTGCCAGCAGCTTTCATTTCCTCCAGGGTAATGAAAAACTGTTTTTT.

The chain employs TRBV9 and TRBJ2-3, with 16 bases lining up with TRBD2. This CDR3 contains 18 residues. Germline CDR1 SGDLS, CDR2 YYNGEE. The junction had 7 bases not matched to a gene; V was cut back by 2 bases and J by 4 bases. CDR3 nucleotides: TGTGCCAGCAGCGTCTCCGGGACTAGCGGGAGGGCTCCAGATACGCAGTATTTT. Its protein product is CASSVSGTSGRAPDTQYF.

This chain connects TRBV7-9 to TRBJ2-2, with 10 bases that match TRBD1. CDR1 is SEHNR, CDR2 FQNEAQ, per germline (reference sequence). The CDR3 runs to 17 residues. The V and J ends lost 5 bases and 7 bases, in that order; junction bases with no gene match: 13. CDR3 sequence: CASSPSGTGVVRGELFF. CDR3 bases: TGTGCCAGCAGCCCATCCGGGACAGGGGTTGTTCGCGGGGAGCTGTTTTTT.